This entry is about one T cell receptor beta chain. Its cognate antigen is unknown. The length of the CDR3 is 13 residues. V was clipped by 0 bases and J by 6 bases, with 9 bases between them. Germline V CDR1 and CDR2: LNHDA, SQIVND (reference sequence). The sample originates from a study of T cells after yellow fever vaccination. TCRdb re-analysed the 5' RACE reads in MiXCR, keeping a single row per CDR3 protein. The sample gives about 400,000 distinct CDR3 sequences, 6.2% of which show up once; approximately 16% is in the top ten. Whole-study results and caveats: FACS-sorted repertoires might harbor abundant contaminating clonotypes from the bulk population.

J is TRBJ2-7 and V is TRBV19; D is unclear. Material: PBMCs, obtained 5 days after the yellow fever booster vaccination. This TCR derives from a man aged 30-40 years who received the YFV17D yellow fever vaccine. CDR3 DNA: TGTGCCAGTAGTATAGAAAGTATCTCCGAGCAGTACTTC. This sequence encodes CASSIESISEQYF. Combining the CDR3 with reference TRBV19 and TRBJ2-7 gives the whole variable domain DGGITQSPKYLFRKEGQNVTLSCEQNLNHDAMYWYRQDPGQGLRLIYYSQIVNDFQKGDIAEGYSVSREKKESFPLTVTSAQKNPTAFYLCASSIESISEQYFGPGTRLTVT.